The entry below gives a single T cell receptor beta chain sequence along with its context. Sequenced by immunoSEQ multiplex PCR; TCRdb stores in-frame clones only, minus some. The data contain just under 300,000 clones, around 87% of them seen just once; the ten biggest clones take up about 1.2%. This CDR3 contains 14 residues. Germline V gives CDR1 MNHEY, CDR2 SMNVEV (reference sequence). V lost 6 bases and J lost 6; bases outside the gene matches: 6. The sample originates from a study of blood T cell repertoires in COVID-19. The gene calls are TRBV27 and TRBJ1-5; 9 nucleotides agree with TRBD1. Specimen: peripheral blood. This receptor was identified in a man between 65 and 79 years old with acute or convalescent COVID-19. CDR3 sequence reads: CASRLQGAGQPQHF. The CDR3 bases are TGTGCCAGCAGATTACAGGGGGCAGGTCAGCCCCAGCATTTT.